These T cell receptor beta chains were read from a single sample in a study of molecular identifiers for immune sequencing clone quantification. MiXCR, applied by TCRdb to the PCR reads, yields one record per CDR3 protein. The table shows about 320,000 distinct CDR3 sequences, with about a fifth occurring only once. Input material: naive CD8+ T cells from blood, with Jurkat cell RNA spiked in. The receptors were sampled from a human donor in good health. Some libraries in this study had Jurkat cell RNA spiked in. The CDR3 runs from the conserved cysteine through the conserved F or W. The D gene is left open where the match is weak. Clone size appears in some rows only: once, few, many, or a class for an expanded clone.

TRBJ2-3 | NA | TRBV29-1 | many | CSVHITDTQYF | TGCAGCGTGCATATTACAGATACGCAGTATTTT
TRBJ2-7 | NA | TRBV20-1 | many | CSARDPAGGIYEQYF | TGCAGTGCTAGAGATCCAGCAGGGGGGATCTACGAGCAGTACTTC
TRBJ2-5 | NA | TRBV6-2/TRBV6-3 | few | CASSYSRGTQYF | TGTGCCAGCAGTTACTCCAGAGGGACCCAGTACTTC
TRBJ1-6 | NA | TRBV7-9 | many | CASSNGQSYNSPLHF | TGTGCCAGCAGCAACGGACAGTCCTATAATTCACCCCTCCACTTT
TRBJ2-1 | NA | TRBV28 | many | CASSLGEYLEGEQFF | TGTGCCAGCAGTTTAGGGGAGTACTTGGAGGGTGAGCAGTTCTTC
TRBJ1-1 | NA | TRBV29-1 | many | CSVEGGAAEAFF | TGCAGCGTTGAAGGGGGGGCGGCTGAAGCTTTCTTT
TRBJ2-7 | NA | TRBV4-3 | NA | CASSQDYTGFGYEQYF | TGCGCCAGCAGCCAAGATTACACCGGGTTCGGGTACGAGCAGTACTTC
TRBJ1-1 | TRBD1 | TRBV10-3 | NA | CAISEPTGYRTLTEAFF | TGTGCCATCAGTGAGCCGACAGGGTACCGTACCTTAACTGAAGCTTTCTTT
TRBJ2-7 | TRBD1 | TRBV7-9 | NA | CASSGGQVFSYEQYF | TGTGCCAGCAGCGGTGGACAGGTTTTCTCCTACGAGCAGTACTTC
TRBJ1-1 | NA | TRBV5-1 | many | CASRLTGGRGTEAFF | TGCGCCAGCAGATTGACCGGGGGGAGAGGCACTGAAGCTTTCTTT
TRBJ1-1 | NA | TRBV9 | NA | CASSVDLSGRTEASF | TGTGCCAGCAGCGTAGATTTGTCAGGGAGGACTGAAGCTTCCTTT
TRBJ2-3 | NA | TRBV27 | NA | CASSSDPDTQYF | TGTGCCAGCAGTTCCGACCCTGATACGCAGTATTTT
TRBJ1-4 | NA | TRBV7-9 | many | CASSLGAEKLFF | TGTGCCAGCAGCCTAGGGGCTGAAAAACTGTTTTTT
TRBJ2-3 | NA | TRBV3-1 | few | CASSQDAGGTDTQYF | TGTGCCAGCAGCCAAGACGCAGGGGGCACAGATACGCAGTATTTT
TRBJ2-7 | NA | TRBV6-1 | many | CASRHRDTGYEQYF | TGTGCCAGCAGACACCGGGACACGGGTTACGAGCAGTACTTC
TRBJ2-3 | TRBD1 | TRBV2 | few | CASSRTGPRLDTQYF | TGTGCCAGCAGCCGGACAGGGCCGAGGTTGGATACGCAGTATTTT
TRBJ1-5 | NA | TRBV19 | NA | CASSIGSRGGNQPQHF | TGTGCCAGTAGTATAGGCTCAAGGGGAGGCAATCAGCCCCAGCATTTT